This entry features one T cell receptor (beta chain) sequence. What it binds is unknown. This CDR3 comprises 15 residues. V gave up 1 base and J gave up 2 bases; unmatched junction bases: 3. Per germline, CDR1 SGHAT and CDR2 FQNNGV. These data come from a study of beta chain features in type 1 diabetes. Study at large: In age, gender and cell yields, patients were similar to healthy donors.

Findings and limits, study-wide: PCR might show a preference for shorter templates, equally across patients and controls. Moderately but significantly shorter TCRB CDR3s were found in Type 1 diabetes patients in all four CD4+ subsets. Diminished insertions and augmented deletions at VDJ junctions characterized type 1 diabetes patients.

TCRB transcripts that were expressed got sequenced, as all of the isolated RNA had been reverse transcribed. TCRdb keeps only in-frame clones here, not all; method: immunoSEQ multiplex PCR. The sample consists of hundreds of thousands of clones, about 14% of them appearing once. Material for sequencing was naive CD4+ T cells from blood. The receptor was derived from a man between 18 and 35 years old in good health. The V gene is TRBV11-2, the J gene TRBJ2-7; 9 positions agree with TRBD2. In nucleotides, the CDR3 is TGTGCCAGCAGCTTAGGGATAGCGGGGGCCTACGAGCAGTACTTC. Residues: CASSLGIAGAYEQYF.